A selection of T cell receptor beta chains follows, all from one sample in a study of graft-versus-host responses after intestinal transplantation. These receptors lack a known antigen. Clones were sequenced by immunoSEQ multiplex PCR, and TCRdb holds only the in-frame ones, with some missing. Of roughly 77,000 clones listed, roughly 90% are singletons. The material was unstimulated CD8+ T cells sorted from spleen or lymph node cells, obtained before intestinal transplant. These receptors all stem from a human donor who received an intestinal transplant. Each CDR3 is given with its conserved first and last residue. Fields, in order: clone size, J gene, D gene, V gene, CDR3 protein, CDR3 DNA. The D gene is left open where the match is weak. Clone size is given for some rows only: seen once, a few or many times, or a class if the clone is expanded.

few,TRBJ2-1,-,TRBV7-6,CASSLTLHHEQFF,TGTGCCAGCAGCTTAACTCTCCACCACGAGCAGTTCTTC
-,TRBJ1-2,-,TRBV5-1,CASSPLERFNYGYTF,TGCGCCAGCAGCCCCCTGGAGCGATTTAACTATGGCTACACCTTC
-,TRBJ2-1,TRBD2,TRBV19,CASSIELAGGNEQFF,TGTGCCAGTAGTATCGAACTAGCGGGGGGCAATGAGCAGTTCTTC
-,TRBJ2-7,-,TRBV28,CASTLTASSYEQYF,TGTGCCAGCACCTTGACAGCAAGCTCCTACGAGCAGTACTTC
-,TRBJ2-7,-,TRBV28,CASSLWQGTDEQYF,TGTGCCAGCAGTTTATGGCAGGGTACGGACGAGCAGTACTTC
-,TRBJ1-2,TRBD1,TRBV29-1,CSAEGQGGSGYGYTF,TGCAGCGCCGAGGGACAGGGGGGATCCGGCTATGGCTACACCTTC
-,TRBJ2-7,-,TRBV5-6,CASSLHPGMTALYEQYF,TGTGCCAGCAGCTTGCACCCCGGAATGACAGCTCTCTACGAGCAGTACTTC
-,TRBJ1-1,-,TRBV4-1,CASSQDPADTTEAFF,TGCGCCAGCAGCCAAGATCCGGCCGACACCACTGAAGCTTTCTTT
-,TRBJ2-1,-,TRBV7-4,CASSLKSGHSYNEQFF,TGTGCCAGCAGCTTAAAGTCGGGACACTCCTACAATGAGCAGTTCTTC
-,TRBJ2-3,TRBD1,TRBV30,CAFTGARVDTQYF,TGTGCCTTCACAGGGGCGAGGGTCGATACGCAGTATTTT
-,TRBJ2-6,TRBD2,TRBV27,CASSLYSRLAGEGANVLTF,TGTGCCAGCAGTTTATACTCCCGCTTAGCGGGAGAAGGGGCCAACGTCCTGACTTTC
-,TRBJ2-1,-,TRBV9,CASSPHAPSLGNEQFF,TGTGCCAGCAGCCCCCACGCCCCTAGCCTGGGGAATGAGCAGTTCTTC
-,TRBJ1-4,-,TRBV27,CASSSATNEKLFF,TGTGCCAGCAGTTCTGCAACTAATGAAAAACTGTTTTTT
-,TRBJ1-1,TRBD1,TRBV29-1,CSVEGTGLLGNTEAFF,TGCAGCGTTGAAGGGACAGGGCTTTTAGGGAACACTGAAGCTTTCTTT
-,TRBJ2-2,TRBD2,TRBV27,CASSSGGPNTGELFF,TGTGCCAGCAGTTCGGGGGGGCCGAACACCGGGGAGCTGTTTTTT
-,TRBJ1-1,-,TRBV5-1,CASSLDGGENTEAFF,TGCGCCAGCAGCTTGGATGGAGGTGAGAACACTGAAGCTTTCTTT
-,TRBJ1-2,-,TRBV7-9,CASSLEGFAGYTF,TGTGCCAGCAGCTTAGAGGGGTTCGCTGGCTACACCTTC
-,TRBJ2-1,TRBD2,TRBV9,CASSVSGRTHEQFF,TGTGCCAGCAGCGTAAGCGGGAGAACCCATGAGCAGTTCTTC
-,TRBJ2-5,-,TRBV27,CASSLSRRGETQYF,TGTGCCAGCAGTTTAAGCCGTAGGGGGGAGACCCAGTACTTC
-,TRBJ1-2,-,TRBV27,CASSLGQGLNGYTF,TGTGCCAGCAGTTTAGGGCAGGGCCTTAATGGCTACACCTTC
-,TRBJ2-5,-,TRBV6-5,CASSYTGQETQYF,TGTGCCAGCAGTTACACCGGGCAAGAGACCCAGTACTTC
-,TRBJ2-2,TRBD1,TRBV5-4,CASSLASGQLTGELFF,TGTGCCAGCAGCTTGGCCTCGGGACAGCTCACCGGGGAGCTGTTTTTT
-,TRBJ2-7,TRBD1,TRBV7-6,CASSQGQYYEQYF,TGTGCCAGCAGCCAGGGACAGTACTACGAGCAGTACTTC
-,TRBJ2-3,TRBD1,TRBV30,CAWGGTGGTSTDTQYF,TGTGCCTGGGGTGGGACAGGGGGAACTAGCACAGATACGCAGTATTTT
-,TRBJ1-4,TRBD1,TRBV10-3,CAIGWDRGAKLFF,TGTGCCATCGGTTGGGACAGGGGGGCAAAACTGTTTTTT
-,TRBJ1-1,TRBD1,TRBV2,CASRPGQGKDTEAFF,TGTGCCAGCAGACCGGGACAGGGTAAGGACACTGAAGCTTTCTTT
once,TRBJ2-2,TRBD2,TRBV9,CASSARTSGALGELFF,TGTGCCAGCAGCGCCCGGACTAGCGGGGCTCTCGGGGAGCTGTTTTTT
-,TRBJ1-5,TRBD1,TRBV7-9,CASSLPGQDQPQHF,TGTGCCAGCAGCTTGCCAGGACAGGACCAGCCCCAGCATTTT
-,TRBJ1-5,-,TRBV6-6,CASIGGEGRLTQPQHF,TGTGCCAGCATTGGAGGGGAGGGCCGCTTAACTCAGCCCCAGCATTTT
-,TRBJ2-1,TRBD1,TRBV19,CASSMQGAPNEQFF,TGTGCCAGTAGTATGCAGGGGGCACCCAATGAGCAGTTCTTC
-,TRBJ2-5,TRBD1,TRBV6-1,CASSETTGGAGQETQYF,TGTGCCAGCAGTGAAACTACAGGGGGCGCGGGGCAAGAGACCCAGTACTTC
-,TRBJ1-4,-,TRBV27,CASSLRGLINEKLFF,TGTGCCAGCAGTCTCCGGGGACTGATTAATGAAAAACTGTTTTTT
-,TRBJ1-1,TRBD1,TRBV30,CAWSVGRGRNTEAFF,TGTGCCTGGAGTGTTGGCAGGGGGCGAAACACTGAAGCTTTCTTT
-,TRBJ2-3,TRBD2,TRBV7-9,CASSSARTSGLDTQYF,TGTGCCAGCAGCTCAGCAAGGACTAGCGGCCTCGATACGCAGTATTTT
-,TRBJ2-1,-,TRBV2,CATQGGNEQFF,TGTGCCACCCAGGGGGGCAATGAGCAGTTCTTC
-,TRBJ2-7,-,TRBV5-1,CASSPTPGGGSHEQYF,TGCGCCAGCAGCCCCACCCCAGGTGGAGGGAGTCACGAGCAGTACTTC
-,TRBJ1-4,TRBD1,TRBV5-4,CASSVWSGTGGTNEKLFF,TGTGCCAGCAGCGTTTGGTCCGGGACAGGGGGTACTAATGAAAAACTGTTTTTT
-,TRBJ2-7,TRBD2,TRBV23-1,CASSHREAYEQYF,TGCGCCAGCAGTCACCGGGAGGCCTACGAGCAGTACTTC
few,TRBJ2-3,TRBD2,TRBV6-4,CASSDWLAGDTQYF,TGTGCCAGCAGTGACTGGCTAGCGGGGGATACGCAGTATTTT
-,TRBJ2-7,-,TRBV4-1,CASSQGHASYEQYF,TGCGCCAGCAGTCAAGGACACGCGTCCTACGAGCAGTACTTC
-,TRBJ2-1,-,TRBV6-5,CASRRIVSYNEQFF,TGTGCCAGCAGGAGGATAGTCTCCTACAATGAGCAGTTCTTC
-,TRBJ2-2,-,TRBV27,CASSLRGGAGELFF,TGTGCCAGCAGTTTAAGGGGTGGGGCCGGGGAGCTGTTTTTT
-,TRBJ1-1,TRBD1,TRBV9,CASSPYQDRATFF,TGTGCCAGCAGCCCCTACCAGGACAGGGCTACTTTCTTT
-,TRBJ2-5,TRBD1,TRBV5-6,CASSLGAGGQQETQYF,TGTGCCAGCAGCTTGGGGGCAGGGGGACAGCAAGAGACCCAGTACTTC
-,TRBJ1-2,-,TRBV19,CASSRHLVDGYTF,TGTGCCAGTAGTAGACACTTAGTCGATGGCTACACCTTC
-,TRBJ2-5,-,TRBV5-4,CASSFRGQETQYF,TGTGCCAGCAGCTTTCGAGGGCAAGAGACCCAGTACTTC
-,TRBJ2-5,-,TRBV28,CASSPLFQETQYF,TGTGCCAGCAGTCCTCTCTTCCAAGAGACCCAGTACTTC
-,TRBJ2-7,TRBD2,TRBV5-4,CASSFHSGSIEQYF,TGTGCCAGCAGCTTTCATAGCGGGAGCATCGAGCAGTACTTC
-,TRBJ1-4,TRBD1,TRBV7-8,CASSLEMGQVTEKLFF,TGTGCCAGCAGCTTAGAAATGGGACAGGTGACTGAAAAACTGTTTTTT
-,TRBJ2-3,-,TRBV4-1,CASSQEGAADTQYF,TGCGCCAGCAGCCAAGAAGGGGCCGCAGATACGCAGTATTTT
-,TRBJ1-1,-,TRBV11-1,CASRPRGGTEAFF,TGTGCCAGCAGACCCAGGGGAGGGACTGAAGCTTTCTTT
-,TRBJ2-3,TRBD1,TRBV7-9,CASSPAPGQESPRDTQYF,TGTGCCAGCAGTCCAGCGCCGGGACAGGAATCGCCTCGGGATACGCAGTATTTT
few,TRBJ2-3,-,TRBV6-4,CASSDSDSGADTQYF,TGTGCCAGCAGTGACTCGGACAGCGGGGCAGATACGCAGTATTTT
few,TRBJ1-2,TRBD1,TRBV28,CASSWSTGQGDYGYTF,TGTGCCAGCAGTTGGTCGACCGGACAGGGGGACTATGGCTACACCTTC